This T cell receptor (beta chain) was identified in a study of T-cell memory formation after mild COVID-19. CDR3 length equals 12 residues. V was shortened by 6 bases and J by 5 bases, with 9 bases between the two germline ends. Germline loops: CDR1 MNHEY, CDR2 SVGAGI. The table lists this clonotype with many counts. TCRdb used MiXCR to reprocess the 5' RACE reads, holding one entry per CDR3 protein. In the table there are 390,000 or so distinct CDR3 sequences, approximately 15% of which are singletons. The chain has TRBV6-5 and TRBJ2-3; maybe TRBD2 (7 bases). Sequenced material: PBMCs or a T cell subset sorted from them (not recorded which). This clonotype was sampled from a man younger than 35 who had mild COVID-19 (a few samples of this study predate the infection). Cell type and time point are not known. In DNA, the CDR3 is TGTGCCAGCAGCGGGGGGCGAGATACGCAGTATTTT. Translating gives CASSGGRDTQYF.